What follows describes a single T cell receptor (beta chain). Its antigen is not identified. The entry originates in a study of graft-versus-host responses after intestinal transplantation. The CDR3 has 14 amino acids. Germline V CDR1 and CDR2: MRHNA, SNTAGT. J lost 3 bases, V lost 6 bases, and 8 bases had no gene match. Here immunoSEQ multiplex PCR was the method, and the copy in TCRdb shows in-frame clones only, minus some. Of approximately 75,000 clones listed, roughly 94% are singletons. This TCR was recovered from a human donor who received an intestinal transplant. The rearrangement uses TRBV6-4 and TRBJ2-7; TRBD1 aligns across 7 bases. The starting material was unstimulated CD8+ T cells sorted from spleen or lymph node cells, obtained before intestinal transplant. Here the CDR3 reads CASSAGWDSYEQYF. The CDR3 nucleotides read TGTGCCAGCAGCGCCGGTTGGGACAGCTACGAGCAGTACTTC.